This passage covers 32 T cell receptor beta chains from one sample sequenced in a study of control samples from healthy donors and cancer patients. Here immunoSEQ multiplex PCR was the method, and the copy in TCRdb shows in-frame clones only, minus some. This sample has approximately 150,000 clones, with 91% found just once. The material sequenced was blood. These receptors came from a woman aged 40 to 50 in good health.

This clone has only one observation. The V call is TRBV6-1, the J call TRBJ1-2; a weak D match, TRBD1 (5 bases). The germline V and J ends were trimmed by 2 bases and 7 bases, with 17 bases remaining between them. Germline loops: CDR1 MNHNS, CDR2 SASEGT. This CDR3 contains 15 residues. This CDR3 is CASSESGGQEFGYTF. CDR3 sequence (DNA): TGTGCCAGCAGTGAATCCGGGGGTCAGGAGTTTGGCTACACCTTC.

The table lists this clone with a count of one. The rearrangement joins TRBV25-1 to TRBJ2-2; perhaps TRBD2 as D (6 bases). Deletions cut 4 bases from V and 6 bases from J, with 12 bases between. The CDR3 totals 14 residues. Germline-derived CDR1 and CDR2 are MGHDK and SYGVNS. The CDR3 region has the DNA TGTGCCAGCAGTGTGGCGGGGAAACCCGGGGAGCTGTTTTTT. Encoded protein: CASSVAGKPGELFF. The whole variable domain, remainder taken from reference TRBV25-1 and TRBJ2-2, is EADIYQTPRYLVIGTGKKITLECSQTMGHDKMYWYQQDPGMELHLIHYSYGVNSTEKGDLSSESTVSRIRTEHFPLTLESARPSHTSQYLCASSVAGKPGELFFGEGSRLTVL.

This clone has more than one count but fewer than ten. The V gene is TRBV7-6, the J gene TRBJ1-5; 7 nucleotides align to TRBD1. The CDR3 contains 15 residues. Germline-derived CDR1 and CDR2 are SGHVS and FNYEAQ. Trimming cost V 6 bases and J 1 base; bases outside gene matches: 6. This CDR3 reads CASRYDRESNQPQHF. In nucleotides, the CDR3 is TGTGCCAGCAGGTATGACAGGGAAAGCAATCAGCCCCAGCATTTT.

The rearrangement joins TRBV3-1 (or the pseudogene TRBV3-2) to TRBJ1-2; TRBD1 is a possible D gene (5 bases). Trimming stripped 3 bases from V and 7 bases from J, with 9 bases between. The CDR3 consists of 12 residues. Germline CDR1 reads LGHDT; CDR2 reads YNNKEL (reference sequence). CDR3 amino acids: CASSQMTVGYTF. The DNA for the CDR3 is TGTGCCAGCAGCCAGATGACAGTTGGCTACACCTTC.

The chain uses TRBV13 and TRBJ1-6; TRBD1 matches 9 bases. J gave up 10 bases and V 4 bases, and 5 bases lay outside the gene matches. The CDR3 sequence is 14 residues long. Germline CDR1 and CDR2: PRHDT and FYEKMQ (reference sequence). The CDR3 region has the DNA TGTGCCAGCAGCTCCGGGACAGGGCGATCACCCCTCCACTTT. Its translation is CASSSGTGRSPLHF.

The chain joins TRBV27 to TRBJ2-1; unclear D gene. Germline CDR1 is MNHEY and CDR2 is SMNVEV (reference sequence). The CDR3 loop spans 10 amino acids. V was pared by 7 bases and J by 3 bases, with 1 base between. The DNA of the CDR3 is TGTGCCAGCATCTACAATGAGCAGTTCTTC. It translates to CASIYNEQFF.

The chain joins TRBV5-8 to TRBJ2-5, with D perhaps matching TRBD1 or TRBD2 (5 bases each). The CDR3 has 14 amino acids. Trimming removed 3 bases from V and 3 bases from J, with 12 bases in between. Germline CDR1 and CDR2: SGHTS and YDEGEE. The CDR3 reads CASSYGTAEETQYF. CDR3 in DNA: TGTGCCAGCAGCTACGGGACCGCTGAAGAGACCCAGTACTTC.

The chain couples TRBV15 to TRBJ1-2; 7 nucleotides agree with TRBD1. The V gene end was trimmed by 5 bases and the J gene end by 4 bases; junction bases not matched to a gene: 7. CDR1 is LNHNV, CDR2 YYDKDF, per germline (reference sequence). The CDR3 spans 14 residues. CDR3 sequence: CATSPGTAFYGYTF. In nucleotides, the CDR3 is TGTGCCACCAGCCCGGGGACAGCCTTCTATGGCTACACCTTC.

CDR3 nucleotide sequence: TGTGCCAGCAATGAGCGGGGGACCCAAGAGACCCAGTACTTC. It is translated as CASNERGTQETQYF. The rearrangement joins TRBV27 to TRBJ2-5; the match to TRBD2 covers 8 bases. Germline V CDR1 and CDR2: MNHEY, SMNVEV (reference sequence). This CDR3 has 14 residues. Germline trimming cut 7 bases from V and 1 base from J; bases unmatched to any gene: 5.

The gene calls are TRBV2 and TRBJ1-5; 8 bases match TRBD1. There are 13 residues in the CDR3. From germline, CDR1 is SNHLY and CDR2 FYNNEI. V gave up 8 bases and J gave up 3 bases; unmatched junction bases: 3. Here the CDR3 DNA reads TGTGCCAGCGACAGGGGTCCCAATCAGCCCCAGCATTTT. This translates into CASDRGPNQPQHF.

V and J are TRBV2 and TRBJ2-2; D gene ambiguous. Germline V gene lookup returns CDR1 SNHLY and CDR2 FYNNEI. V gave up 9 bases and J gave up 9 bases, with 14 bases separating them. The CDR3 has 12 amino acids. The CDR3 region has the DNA TGTGCCAGTTTGTTGGGAACCCGGGAGCTGTTTTTT. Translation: CASLLGTRELFF. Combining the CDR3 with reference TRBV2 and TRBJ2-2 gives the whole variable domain EPEVTQTPSHQVTQMGQEVILRCVPISNHLYFYWYRQILGQKVEFLVSFYNNEISEKSEIFDDQFSVERPDGSNFTLKIRSTKLEDSAMYFCASLLGTRELFFGEGSRLTVL.

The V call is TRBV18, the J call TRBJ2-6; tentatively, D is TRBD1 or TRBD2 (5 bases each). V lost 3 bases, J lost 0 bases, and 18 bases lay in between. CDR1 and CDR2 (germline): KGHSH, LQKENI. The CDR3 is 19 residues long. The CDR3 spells CASSPTSGAISSGANVLTF. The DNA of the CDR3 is TGTGCCAGCTCACCTACGTCCGGGGCGATCTCCTCTGGGGCCAACGTCCTGACTTTC. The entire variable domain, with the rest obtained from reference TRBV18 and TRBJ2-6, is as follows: NAGVMQNPRHLVRRRGQEARLRCSPMKGHSHVYWYRQLPEEGLKFMVYLQKENIIDESGMPKERFSAEFPKEGPSILRIQQVVRGDSAAYFCASSPTSGAISSGANVLTFGAGSRLTVL.

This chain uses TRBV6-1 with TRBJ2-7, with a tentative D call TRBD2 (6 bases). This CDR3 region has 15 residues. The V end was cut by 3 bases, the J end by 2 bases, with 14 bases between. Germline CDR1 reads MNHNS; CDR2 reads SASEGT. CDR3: CASSDATSLPYEQYF. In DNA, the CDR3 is TGTGCCAGCAGTGACGCGACTAGTCTCCCCTACGAGCAGTACTTC.

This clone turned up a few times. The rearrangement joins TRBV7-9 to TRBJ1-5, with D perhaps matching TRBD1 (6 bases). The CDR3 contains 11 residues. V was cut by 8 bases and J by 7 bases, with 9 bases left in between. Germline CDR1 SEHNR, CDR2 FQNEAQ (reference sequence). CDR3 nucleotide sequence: TGTGCCAGCGGGGGCGGACAGCCCCAGCATTTT. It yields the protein CASGGGQPQHF.

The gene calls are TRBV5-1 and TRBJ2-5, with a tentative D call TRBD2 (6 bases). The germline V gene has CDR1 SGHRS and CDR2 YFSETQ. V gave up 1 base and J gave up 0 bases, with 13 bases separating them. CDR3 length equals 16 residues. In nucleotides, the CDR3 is TGCGCCAGCAGCTTGAGGCAGGGCGGGGACCAAGAGACCCAGTACTTC. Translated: CASSLRQGGDQETQYF.

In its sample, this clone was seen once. CDR3 nucleotides: TGTGCCACCAGTGATCCGAGATGGGGCGACAGGGGCCTCATGAACACTGAAGCTTTCTTT. Translating it yields CATSDPRWGDRGLMNTEAFF. V gene TRBV24-1 combines with J gene TRBJ1-1, with 8 bases that match TRBD1. The CDR3 is made up of 20 amino acids. Germline-derived CDR1 and CDR2 are KGHDR and SFDVKD. V was pared by 3 bases and J by 0 bases, with 17 bases of the junction left unmatched.

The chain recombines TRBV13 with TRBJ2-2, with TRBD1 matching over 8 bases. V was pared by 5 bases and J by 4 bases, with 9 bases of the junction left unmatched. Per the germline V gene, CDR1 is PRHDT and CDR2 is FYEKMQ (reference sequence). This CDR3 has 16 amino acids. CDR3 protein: CASSLNRGAGTGELFF. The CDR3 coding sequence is TGTGCCAGCAGCCTGAACAGGGGGGCTGGCACCGGGGAGCTGTTTTTT. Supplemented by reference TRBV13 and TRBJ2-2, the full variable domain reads AAGVIQSPRHLIKEKRETATLKCYPIPRHDTVYWYQQGPGQDPQFLISFYEKMQSDKGSIPDRFSAQQFSDYHSELNMSSLELGDSALYFCASSLNRGAGTGELFFGEGSRLTVL.

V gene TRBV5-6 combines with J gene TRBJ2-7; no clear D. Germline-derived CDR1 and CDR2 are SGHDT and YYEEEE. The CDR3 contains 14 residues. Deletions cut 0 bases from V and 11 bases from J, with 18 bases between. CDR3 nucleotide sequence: TGTGCCAGCAGCTTGGCCTCGGGCCAGGAAATAGAGTACTTC. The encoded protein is CASSLASGQEIEYF. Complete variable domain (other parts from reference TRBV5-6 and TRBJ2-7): DAGVTQSPTHLIKTRGQQVTLRCSPKSGHDTVSWYQQALGQGPQFIFQYYEEEERQRGNFPDRFSGHQFPNYSSELNVNALLLGDSALYLCASSLASGQEIEYFGPGTRLTVT.

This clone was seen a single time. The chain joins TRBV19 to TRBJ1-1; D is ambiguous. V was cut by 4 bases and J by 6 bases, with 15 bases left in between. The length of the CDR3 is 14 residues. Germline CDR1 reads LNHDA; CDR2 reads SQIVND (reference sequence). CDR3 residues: CASSREPGGSEAFF. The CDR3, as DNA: TGTGCCAGTAGTAGAGAACCGGGAGGGTCTGAAGCTTTCTTT.

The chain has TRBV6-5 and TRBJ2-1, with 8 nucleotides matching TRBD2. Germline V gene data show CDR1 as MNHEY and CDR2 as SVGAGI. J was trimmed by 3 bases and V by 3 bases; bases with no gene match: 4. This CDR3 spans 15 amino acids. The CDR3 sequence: CASSYLAGSYNEQFF. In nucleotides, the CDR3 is TGTGCCAGCAGTTATTTAGCGGGGAGCTACAATGAGCAGTTCTTC.

This chain's CDR3 is CASTTSGGSTDTQYF. The CDR3 DNA follows: TGTGCCAGCACAACAAGCGGGGGCAGCACAGATACGCAGTATTTT. The rearrangement joins TRBV19 to TRBJ2-3; 8 bases are a match to TRBD2. The CDR3 has 15 residues. J lost 0 bases, V lost 9 bases, and 8 bases had no gene match. Germline loops: CDR1 LNHDA, CDR2 SQIVND (reference sequence).

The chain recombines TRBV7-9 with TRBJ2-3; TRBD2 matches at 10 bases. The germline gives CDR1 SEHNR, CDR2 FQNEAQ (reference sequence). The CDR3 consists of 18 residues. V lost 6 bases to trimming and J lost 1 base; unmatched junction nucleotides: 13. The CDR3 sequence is CASSPPSERGGGTDTQYF. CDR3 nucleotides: TGTGCCAGCAGTCCTCCTTCCGAGCGGGGGGGCGGCACAGATACGCAGTATTTT. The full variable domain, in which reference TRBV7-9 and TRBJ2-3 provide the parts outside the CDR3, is DTGVSQNPRHKITKRGQNVTFRCDPISEHNRLYWYRQTLGQGPEFLTYFQNEAQLEKSRLLSDRFSAERPKGSFSTLEIQRTEQGDSAMYLCASSPPSERGGGTDTQYFGPGTRLTVL.

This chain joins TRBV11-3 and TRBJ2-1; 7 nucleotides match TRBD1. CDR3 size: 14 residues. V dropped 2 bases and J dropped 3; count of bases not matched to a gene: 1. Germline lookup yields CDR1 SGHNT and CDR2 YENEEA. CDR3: CASSLTGDYNEQFF. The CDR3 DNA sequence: TGTGCCAGCAGCTTAACAGGGGACTACAATGAGCAGTTCTTC.

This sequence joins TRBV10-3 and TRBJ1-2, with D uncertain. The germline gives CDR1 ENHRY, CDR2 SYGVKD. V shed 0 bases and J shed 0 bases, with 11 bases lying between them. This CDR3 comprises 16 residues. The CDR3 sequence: CAISESNLRTNYGYTF. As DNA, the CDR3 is TGTGCCATCAGTGAGTCGAACCTACGAACTAACTATGGCTACACCTTC.

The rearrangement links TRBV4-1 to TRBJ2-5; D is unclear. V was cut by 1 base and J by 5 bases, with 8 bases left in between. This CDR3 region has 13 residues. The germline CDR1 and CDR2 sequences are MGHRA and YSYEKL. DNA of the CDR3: TGCGCCAGCAGCCAAGTTCGTGAGGAGACCCAGTACTTC. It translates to CASSQVREETQYF.

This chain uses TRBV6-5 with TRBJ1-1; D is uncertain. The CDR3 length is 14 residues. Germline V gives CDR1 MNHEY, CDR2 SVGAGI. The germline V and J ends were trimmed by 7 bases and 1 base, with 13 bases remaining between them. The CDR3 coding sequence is TGTGCCAGCACCACCGGACTGACGAACACTGAAGCTTTCTTT. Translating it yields CASTTGLTNTEAFF.

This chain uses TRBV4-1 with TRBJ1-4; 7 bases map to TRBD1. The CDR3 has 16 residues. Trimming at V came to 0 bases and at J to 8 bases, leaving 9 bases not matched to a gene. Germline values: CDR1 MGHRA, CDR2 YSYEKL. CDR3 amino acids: CASSQDRDRRSEKLFF. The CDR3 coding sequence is TGCGCCAGCAGCCAAGATCGGGACAGAAGATCAGAAAAACTGTTTTTT.

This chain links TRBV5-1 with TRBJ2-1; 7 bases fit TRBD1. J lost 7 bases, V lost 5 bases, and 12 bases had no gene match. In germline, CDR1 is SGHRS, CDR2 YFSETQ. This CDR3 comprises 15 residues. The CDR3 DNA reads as TGCGCCAGCAGTCTCCGACAGGGTGTGTGGAATGAGCAGTTCTTC. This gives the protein CASSLRQGVWNEQFF.

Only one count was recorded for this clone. CDR3 in amino acids: CASSARPGRVGEQFF. In nucleotides, the CDR3 is TGTGCCAGCAGCGCAAGGCCAGGGCGGGTTGGGGAGCAGTTCTTC. V usage is TRBV7-9 and J usage is TRBJ2-1, with D perhaps assigned TRBD1 or TRBD2 (5 bases each). CDR1 is SEHNR, CDR2 FQNEAQ, per germline (reference sequence). Trimming pared 5 bases from V and 10 bases from J, leaving 21 bases between. This CDR3 has 15 residues.

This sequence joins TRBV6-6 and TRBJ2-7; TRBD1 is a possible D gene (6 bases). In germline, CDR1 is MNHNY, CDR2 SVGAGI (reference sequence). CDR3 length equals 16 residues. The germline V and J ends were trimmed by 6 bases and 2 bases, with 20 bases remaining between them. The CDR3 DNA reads TGTGCCAGCAGGGACCCGACCGAGACAGGTACCTACGAGCAGTACTTC. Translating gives CASRDPTETGTYEQYF.

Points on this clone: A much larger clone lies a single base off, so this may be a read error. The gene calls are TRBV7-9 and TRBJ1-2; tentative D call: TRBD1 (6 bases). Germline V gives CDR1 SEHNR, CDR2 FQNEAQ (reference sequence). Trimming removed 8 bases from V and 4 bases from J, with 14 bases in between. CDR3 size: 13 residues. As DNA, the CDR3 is TGTGCCAGCGGCCAAGGACAGCTCTATGGCTACACCTTC. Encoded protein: CASGQGQLYGYTF.

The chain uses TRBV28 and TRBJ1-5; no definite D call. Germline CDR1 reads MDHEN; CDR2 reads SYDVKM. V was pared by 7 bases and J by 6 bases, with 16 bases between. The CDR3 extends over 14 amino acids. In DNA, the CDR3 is TGTGCCAGCAAAATCGAGTTTTGGTCTCAGCCCCAGCATTTT. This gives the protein CASKIEFWSQPQHF.